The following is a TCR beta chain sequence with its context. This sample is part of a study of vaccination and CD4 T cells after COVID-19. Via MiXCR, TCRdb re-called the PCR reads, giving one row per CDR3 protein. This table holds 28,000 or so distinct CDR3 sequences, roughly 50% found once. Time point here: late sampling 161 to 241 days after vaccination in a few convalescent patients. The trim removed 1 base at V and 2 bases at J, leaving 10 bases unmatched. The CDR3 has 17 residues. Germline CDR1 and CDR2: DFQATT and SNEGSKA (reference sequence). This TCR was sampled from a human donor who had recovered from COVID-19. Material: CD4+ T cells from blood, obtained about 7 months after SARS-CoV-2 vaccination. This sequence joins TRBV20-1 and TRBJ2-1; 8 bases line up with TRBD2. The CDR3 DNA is TGCAGTGCTAGAGCCCGTACTAGCGGAGGGACCTACAATGAGCAGTTCTTC. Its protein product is CSARARTSGGTYNEQFF.